The 11 T cell receptor beta chains below come from one sample, sequenced in a study of blood T cell repertoires in COVID-19. Method: immunoSEQ multiplex PCR; TCRdb's copy keeps in-frame clones and lacks some. The sample consists of roughly 80,000 clones, approximately 86% of them appearing once. The sample was peripheral blood. All receptors come from an older woman with acute or convalescent COVID-19.

The chain uses TRBV27 and TRBJ2-2; D is undetermined. Germline V CDR1 and CDR2: MNHEY, SMNVEV (reference sequence). This CDR3 is built from 15 residues. V shed 3 bases and J shed 0 bases, with 8 bases lying between them. The CDR3 here is CASSFTVANTGELFF. The CDR3 coding sequence is TGTGCCAGCAGTTTCACAGTCGCGAACACCGGGGAGCTGTTTTTT.

The V and J genes are TRBV6-2 or TRBV6-3 and TRBJ2-6; D ambiguous. This CDR3 is built from 15 residues. The germline gives CDR1 MNHEY, CDR2 SVGEGT. Trimming left V 5 bases short and J 1 base short, with 9 bases between. The CDR3 reads CASSLDGSGANVLTF. The CDR3, as DNA: TGTGCCAGCAGTCTAGACGGTTCTGGGGCCAACGTCCTGACTTTC.

The chain links TRBV9 to TRBJ2-7, with D possibly being TRBD1 (5 bases). In germline, CDR1 is SGDLS, CDR2 YYNGEE. With 0 bases removed from V and 3 bases from J, the gap between germline ends came to 10 bases. The CDR3 sequence is 14 residues long. CDR3 DNA: TGTGCCAGCAGCGTAGATCTGACAGACTACGAGCAGTACTTC. Translation gives CASSVDLTDYEQYF.

The chain combines TRBV5-5 with TRBJ2-2, with a possible D match to TRBD1 (6 bases). CDR1 is SGHKS and CDR2 is YYEKEE in the germline V gene (reference sequence). CDR3 length: 18 amino acids. V was clipped by 0 bases and J by 0 bases, with 15 bases between them. CDR3 protein: CASSLGQDWYANTGELFF. The CDR3 DNA reads TGTGCCAGCAGCTTGGGACAGGACTGGTACGCGAACACCGGGGAGCTGTTTTTT.

This clone was picked up one time. The chain links TRBV12-3 or TRBV12-4 to TRBJ1-2; the match to TRBD1 covers 7 bases. The CDR3 length is 13 residues. The junction had 2 bases not matched to a gene; V was cut back by 2 bases and J by 5 bases. CDR3 coding DNA: TGTGCCAGCAGTTTATCGACAGGGTATGGCTACACCTTC. Amino acid sequence: CASSLSTGYGYTF.

This chain uses TRBV7-9 with TRBJ2-5, with D possibly being TRBD1 (5 bases). V lost 5 bases to trimming and J lost 3 bases, with 19 bases between them. The CDR3 is made up of 16 amino acids. Germline loops: CDR1 SEHNR, CDR2 FQNEAQ (reference sequence). The CDR3 spells CASSRSVTAQKETQYF. The CDR3 DNA follows: TGTGCCAGCAGCCGGTCCGTGACAGCCCAAAAAGAGACCCAGTACTTC.

The rearrangement uses TRBV2 and TRBJ1-1; a possible D gene is TRBD1 (5 bases). CDR1 is SNHLY and CDR2 is FYNNEI in the germline V gene. The CDR3 is 12 residues long. The V and J ends lost 5 bases and 6 bases respectively, with 10 bases between them. The CDR3 sequence: CASSNGGPEAFF. The CDR3 DNA reads TGTGCCAGCAGTAACGGGGGACCTGAAGCTTTCTTT.

The chain uses TRBV4-2 and TRBJ1-1; TRBD1 aligns across 9 bases. V lost 7 bases, J lost 1 base, and 7 bases stayed unmatched. The CDR3 has 15 amino acids. The V gene's germline CDR1 is LGHNA and CDR2 YNFKEQ. The CDR3 DNA is TGTGCCAGCAATCAGGGACAGGGCGGGAACACTGAAGCTTTCTTT. Its translation: CASNQGQGGNTEAFF.

The V call is TRBV28, the J call TRBJ2-3, with 8 bases identical to TRBD1. CDR3 length: 13 amino acids. Germline CDR1 reads MDHEN; CDR2 reads SYDVKM. J gave up 4 bases and V 5 bases, and 2 bases lay outside the gene matches. The DNA for the CDR3 is TGTGCCAGCAGTCTACAGGGGGCAGATACGCAGTATTTT. Translating it yields CASSLQGADTQYF.

The chain joins TRBV7-3 to TRBJ2-2; 10 bases agree with TRBD1. V was pared by 0 bases and J by 6 bases, with 1 base of the junction left unmatched. CDR1 is SGHTA and CDR2 is FQGTGA in the germline V gene. The CDR3 is 15 residues long. DNA for the CDR3: TGTGCCAGCAGCTTAACGACAGGGGGCCCCGGGGAGCTGTTTTTT. Translating it yields CASSLTTGGPGELFF.

V is TRBV5-5 and J is TRBJ1-4, with D uncertain. V was pared by 0 bases and J by 11 bases, with 11 bases between. The CDR3 spans 13 residues. The germline gives CDR1 SGHKS, CDR2 YYEKEE (reference sequence). The CDR3 nucleotides are TGTGCCAGCAGCTTGGAGATAAAGGAGAAACTGTTTTTT. This encodes CASSLEIKEKLFF.